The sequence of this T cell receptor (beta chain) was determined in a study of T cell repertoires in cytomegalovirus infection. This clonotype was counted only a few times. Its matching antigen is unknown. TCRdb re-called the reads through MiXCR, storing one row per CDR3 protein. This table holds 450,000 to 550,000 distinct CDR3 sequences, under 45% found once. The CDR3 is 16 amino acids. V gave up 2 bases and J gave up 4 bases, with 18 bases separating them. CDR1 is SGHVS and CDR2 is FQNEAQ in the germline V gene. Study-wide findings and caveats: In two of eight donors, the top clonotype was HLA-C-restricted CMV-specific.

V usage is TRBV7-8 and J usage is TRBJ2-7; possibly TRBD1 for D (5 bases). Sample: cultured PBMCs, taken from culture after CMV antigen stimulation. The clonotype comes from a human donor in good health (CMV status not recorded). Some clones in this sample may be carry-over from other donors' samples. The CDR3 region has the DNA TGTGCCAGCAGCTTACACCGCCTTGGGGCCGTTTACGAGCAGTACTTC. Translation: CASSLHRLGAVYEQYF.